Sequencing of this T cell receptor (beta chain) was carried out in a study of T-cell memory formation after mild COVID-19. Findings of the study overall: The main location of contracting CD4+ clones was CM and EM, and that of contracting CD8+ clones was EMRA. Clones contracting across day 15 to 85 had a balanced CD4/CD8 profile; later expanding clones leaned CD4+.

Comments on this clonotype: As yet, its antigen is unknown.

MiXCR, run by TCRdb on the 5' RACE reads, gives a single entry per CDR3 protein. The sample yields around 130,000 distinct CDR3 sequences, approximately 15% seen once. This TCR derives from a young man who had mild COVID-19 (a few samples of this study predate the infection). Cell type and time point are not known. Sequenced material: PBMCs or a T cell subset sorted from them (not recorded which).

The CDR3 DNA reads as TGTGCCAGCAGCGACCTCCAGAGTCCGACTTCCTACGAGCAGTACGTC. Amino acid sequence: CASSDLQSPTSYEQYV. The chain uses TRBV6-2 or TRBV6-3 and TRBJ2-7; D gene unclear. This CDR3 contains 16 residues. V gave up 6 bases and J gave up 1 base, with 19 bases separating them. The germline CDR1 and CDR2 sequences are MNHEY and SVGEGT.